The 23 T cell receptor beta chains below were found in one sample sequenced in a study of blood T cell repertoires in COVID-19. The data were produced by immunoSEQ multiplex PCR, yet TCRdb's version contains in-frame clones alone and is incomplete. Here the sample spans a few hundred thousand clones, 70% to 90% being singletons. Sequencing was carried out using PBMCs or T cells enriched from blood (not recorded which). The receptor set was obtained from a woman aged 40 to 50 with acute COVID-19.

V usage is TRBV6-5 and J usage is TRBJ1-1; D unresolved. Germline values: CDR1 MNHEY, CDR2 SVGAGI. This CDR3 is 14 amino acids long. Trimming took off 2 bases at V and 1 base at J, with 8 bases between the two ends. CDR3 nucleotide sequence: TGTGCCAGCAGTTACGGAGCTGGGAACACTGAAGCTTTCTTT. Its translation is CASSYGAGNTEAFF.

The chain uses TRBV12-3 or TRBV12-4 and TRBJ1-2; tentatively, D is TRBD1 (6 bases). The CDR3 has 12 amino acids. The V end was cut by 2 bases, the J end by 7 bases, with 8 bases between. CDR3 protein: CASSLQGSGYTF. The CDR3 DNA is TGTGCCAGCAGTTTACAGGGGTCTGGCTACACCTTC.

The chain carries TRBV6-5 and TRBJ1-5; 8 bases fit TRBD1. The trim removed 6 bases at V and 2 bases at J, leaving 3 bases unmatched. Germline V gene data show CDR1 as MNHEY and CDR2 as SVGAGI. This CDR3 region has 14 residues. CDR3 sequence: CASRLTGGNQPQHF. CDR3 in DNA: TGTGCCAGCAGGTTGACAGGGGGCAATCAGCCCCAGCATTTT.

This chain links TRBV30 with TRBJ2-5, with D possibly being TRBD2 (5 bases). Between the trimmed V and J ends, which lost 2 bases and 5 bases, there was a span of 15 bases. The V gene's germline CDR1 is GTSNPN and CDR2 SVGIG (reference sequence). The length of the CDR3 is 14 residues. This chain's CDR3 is CAWSWSGGGETQYF. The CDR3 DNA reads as TGTGCCTGGAGTTGGAGCGGAGGCGGGGAGACCCAGTACTTC.

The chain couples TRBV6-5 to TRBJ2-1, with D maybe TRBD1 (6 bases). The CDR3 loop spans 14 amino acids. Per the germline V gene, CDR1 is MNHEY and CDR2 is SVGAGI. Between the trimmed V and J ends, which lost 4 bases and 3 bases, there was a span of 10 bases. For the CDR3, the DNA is TGTGCCAGCAGTTTCCGGGACAACTACAATGAGCAGTTCTTC. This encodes CASSFRDNYNEQFF.

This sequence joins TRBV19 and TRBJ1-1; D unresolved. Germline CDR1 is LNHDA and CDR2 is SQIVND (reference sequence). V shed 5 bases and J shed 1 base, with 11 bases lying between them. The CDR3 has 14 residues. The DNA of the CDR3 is TGTGCCAGTAGTCACCAGGTACAGAACACTGAAGCTTTCTTT. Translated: CASSHQVQNTEAFF.

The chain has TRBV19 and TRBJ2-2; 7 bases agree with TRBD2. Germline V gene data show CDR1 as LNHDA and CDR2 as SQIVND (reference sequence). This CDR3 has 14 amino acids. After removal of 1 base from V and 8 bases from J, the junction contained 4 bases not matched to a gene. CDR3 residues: CASSIGLASGELFF. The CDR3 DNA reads TGTGCCAGTAGTATAGGACTAGCCTCGGGGGAGCTGTTTTTT.

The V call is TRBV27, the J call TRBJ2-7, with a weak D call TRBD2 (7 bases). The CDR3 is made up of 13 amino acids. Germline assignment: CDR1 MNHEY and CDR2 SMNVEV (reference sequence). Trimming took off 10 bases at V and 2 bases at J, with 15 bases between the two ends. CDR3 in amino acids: CATAGASPYEQYF. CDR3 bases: TGTGCCACCGCGGGGGCCTCCCCCTACGAGCAGTACTTC.

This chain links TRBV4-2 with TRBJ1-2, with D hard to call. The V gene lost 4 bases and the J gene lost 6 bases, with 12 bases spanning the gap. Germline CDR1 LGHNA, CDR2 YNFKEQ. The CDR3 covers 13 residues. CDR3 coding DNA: TGTGCCAGCAGCCGGGAGTCGCCGGATGGCTACACCTTC. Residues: CASSRESPDGYTF.

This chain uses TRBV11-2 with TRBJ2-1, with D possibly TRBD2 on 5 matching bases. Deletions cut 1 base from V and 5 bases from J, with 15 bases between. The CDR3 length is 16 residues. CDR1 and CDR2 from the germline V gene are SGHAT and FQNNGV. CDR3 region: CASSLGRGGSHNEQFF. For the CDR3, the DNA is TGTGCCAGCAGCTTAGGCCGGGGTGGATCTCACAATGAGCAGTTCTTC.

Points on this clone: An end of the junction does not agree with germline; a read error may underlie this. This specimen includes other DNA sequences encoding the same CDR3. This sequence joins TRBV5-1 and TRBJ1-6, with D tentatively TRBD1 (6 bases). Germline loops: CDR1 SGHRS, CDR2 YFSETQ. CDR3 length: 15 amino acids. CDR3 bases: TGCGCCAGCAGCGTAGACAGGTTTGGTCCTGAGTCCCTCCATTTT. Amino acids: CASSVDRFGPESLHF.

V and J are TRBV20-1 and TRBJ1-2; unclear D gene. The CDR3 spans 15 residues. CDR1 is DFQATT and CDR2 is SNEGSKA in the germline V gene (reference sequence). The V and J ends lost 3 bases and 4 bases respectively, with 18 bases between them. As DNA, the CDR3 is TGCAGTGCTAGTGGCACCCAGGAGGATCGCTATGGCTACACCTTC. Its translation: CSASGTQEDRYGYTF.

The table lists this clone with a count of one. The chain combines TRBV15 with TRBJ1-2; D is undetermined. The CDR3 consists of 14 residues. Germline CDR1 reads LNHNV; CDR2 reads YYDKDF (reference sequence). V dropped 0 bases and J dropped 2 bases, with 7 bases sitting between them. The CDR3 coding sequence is TGTGCCACCAGCAGAGATTACATGAACTATGGCTACACCTTC. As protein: CATSRDYMNYGYTF. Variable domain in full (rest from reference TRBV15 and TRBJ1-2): DAMVIQNPRYQVTQFGKPVTLSCSQTLNHNVMYWYQQKSSQAPKLLFHYYDKDFNNEADTPDNFQSRRPNTSFCFLDIRSPGLGDTAMYLCATSRDYMNYGYTFGSGTRLTVV.

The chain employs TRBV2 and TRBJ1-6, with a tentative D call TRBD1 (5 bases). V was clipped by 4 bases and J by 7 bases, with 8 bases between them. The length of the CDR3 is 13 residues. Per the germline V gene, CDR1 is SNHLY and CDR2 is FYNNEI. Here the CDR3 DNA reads TGTGCCAGCAGTGGACAGCAAAATTCACCCCTCCACTTT. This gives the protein CASSGQQNSPLHF. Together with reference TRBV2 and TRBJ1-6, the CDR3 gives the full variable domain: EPEVTQTPSHQVTQMGQEVILRCVPISNHLYFYWYRQILGQKVEFLVSFYNNEISEKSEIFDDQFSVERPDGSNFTLKIRSTKLEDSAMYFCASSGQQNSPLHFGNGTRLTVT.

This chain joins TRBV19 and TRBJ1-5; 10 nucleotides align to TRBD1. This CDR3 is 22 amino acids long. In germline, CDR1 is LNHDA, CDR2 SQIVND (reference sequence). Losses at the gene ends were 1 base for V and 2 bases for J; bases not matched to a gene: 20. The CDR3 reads CASSIGGRISRQGALRNQPQHF. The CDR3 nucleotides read TGTGCCAGTAGTATAGGGGGTCGTATTTCGAGACAGGGGGCCTTGCGCAATCAGCCCCAGCATTTT.

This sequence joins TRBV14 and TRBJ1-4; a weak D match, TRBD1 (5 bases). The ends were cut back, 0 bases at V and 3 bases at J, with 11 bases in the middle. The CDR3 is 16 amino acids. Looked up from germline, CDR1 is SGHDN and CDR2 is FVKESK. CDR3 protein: CASSQERRQSNEKLFF. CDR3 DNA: TGTGCCAGCAGCCAAGAACGGCGACAGTCTAATGAAAAACTGTTTTTT. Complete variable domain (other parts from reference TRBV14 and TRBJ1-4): EAGVTQFPSHSVIEKGQTVTLRCDPISGHDNLYWYRRVMGKEIKFLLHFVKESKQDESGMPNNRFLAERTGGTYSTLKVQPAELEDSGVYFCASSQERRQSNEKLFFGSGTQLSVL.

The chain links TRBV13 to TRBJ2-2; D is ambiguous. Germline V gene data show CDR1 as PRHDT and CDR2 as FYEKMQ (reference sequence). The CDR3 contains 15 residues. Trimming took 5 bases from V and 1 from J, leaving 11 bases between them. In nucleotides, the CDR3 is TGTGCCAGCAGCGTTACAGACGAGAACACCGGGGAGCTGTTTTTT. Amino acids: CASSVTDENTGELFF.

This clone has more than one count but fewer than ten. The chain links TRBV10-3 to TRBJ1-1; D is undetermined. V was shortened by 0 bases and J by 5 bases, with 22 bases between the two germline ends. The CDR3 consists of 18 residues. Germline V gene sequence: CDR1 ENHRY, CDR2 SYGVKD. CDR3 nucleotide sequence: TGTGCCATCAGTGAGTCTAGTCTTATACGGGGTGGATGGACTGAAGCTTTCTTT. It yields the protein CAISESSLIRGGWTEAFF.

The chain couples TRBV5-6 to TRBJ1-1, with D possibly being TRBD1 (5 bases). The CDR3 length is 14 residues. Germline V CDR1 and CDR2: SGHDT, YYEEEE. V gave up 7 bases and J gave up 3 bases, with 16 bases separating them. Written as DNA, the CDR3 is TGTGCCAGCGGGCGGGGGACGAGGGACACTGAAGCTTTCTTT. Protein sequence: CASGRGTRDTEAFF.

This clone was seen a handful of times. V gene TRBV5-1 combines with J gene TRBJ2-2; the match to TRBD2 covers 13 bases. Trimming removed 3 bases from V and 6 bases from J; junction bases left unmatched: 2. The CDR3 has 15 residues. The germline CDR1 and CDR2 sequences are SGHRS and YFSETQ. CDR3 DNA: TGCGCCAGCAGCTCGACTAGCGGGAGGTCCGGGGAGCTGTTTTTT. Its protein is CASSSTSGRSGELFF.

The CDR3 nucleotides read TGTGCCAGCAGCCAAGAACGACAGGGCTACGAGCAGTACTTC. Translating gives CASSQERQGYEQYF. The chain carries TRBV3-1 (or the pseudogene TRBV3-2) and TRBJ2-7, with 7 nucleotides matching TRBD1. Germline lookup yields CDR1 LGHDT and CDR2 YNNKEL (reference sequence). The ends lost 0 bases at V and 3 bases at J; junction bases unmatched: 2. The CDR3 covers 14 residues.

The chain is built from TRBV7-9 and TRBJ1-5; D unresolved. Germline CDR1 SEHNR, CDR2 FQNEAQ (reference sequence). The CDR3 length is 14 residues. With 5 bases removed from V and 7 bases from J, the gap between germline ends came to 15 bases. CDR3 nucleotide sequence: TGTGCCAGCAGCCGGGGAGGAATGGGCCAGCCCCAGCATTTT. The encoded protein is CASSRGGMGQPQHF.

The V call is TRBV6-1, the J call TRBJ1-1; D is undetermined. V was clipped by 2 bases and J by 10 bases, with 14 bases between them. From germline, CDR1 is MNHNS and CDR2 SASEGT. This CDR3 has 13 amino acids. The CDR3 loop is CASSENEPRGAFF. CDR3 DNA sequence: TGTGCCAGCAGTGAAAACGAGCCCCGGGGAGCTTTCTTT.